These 29 T cell receptor beta chains were all obtained from the same sample, sequenced in a study of blood T cell repertoires in COVID-19. Profiling relied on immunoSEQ multiplex PCR, and the TCRdb table lists in-frame clones only, not all of them. The sample consists of around 400,000 clones, about 90% of them appearing once. The material sequenced was peripheral blood. These receptors came from a woman aged 55 to 70 with COVID-19, enrolled during active disease.

The V gene is TRBV5-1, the J gene TRBJ1-6, with 10 bases that match TRBD1. Germline V lookup: CDR1 SGHRS, CDR2 YFSETQ. Germline trimming cut 4 bases from V and 7 bases from J; bases unmatched to any gene: 8. The CDR3 extends over 16 amino acids. CDR3 DNA sequence: TGCGCCAGCAGCGTACGCCCGGGACAGGGGAATTCACCCCTCCACTTT. Translating gives CASSVRPGQGNSPLHF.

Worth noting for this clone: The junction does not match germline at one end; this may be a read error. The rearrangement uses TRBV5-1 and TRBJ2-1; 11 nucleotides align to TRBD2. The CDR3 runs to 15 residues. Germline lookup yields CDR1 SGHRS and CDR2 YFSETQ. For the CDR3, the DNA is TGCGCCAGCAGCCATCCCACTAGCGGGGGACAACGGGGCATCTTC. Translation gives CASSHPTSGGQRGIF.

The chain recombines TRBV6-5 with TRBJ2-7, with 7 positions matching TRBD2. CDR1 is MNHEY and CDR2 is SVGAGI in the germline V gene. The CDR3 has 15 amino acids. Unmatched junction bases numbered 12, after V lost 6 bases and J lost 4 bases. CDR3 sequence (DNA): TGTGCCAGCAGAAGCGGGGCCTCGAGAGAATACGAGCAGTACTTC. It encodes CASRSGASREYEQYF.

The CDR3: CASSYGGSEAFF. Here the CDR3 DNA reads TGTGCCAGCAGTTACGGGGGGAGTGAAGCTTTCTTT. This chain links TRBV6-5 with TRBJ1-1, with D maybe TRBD1 (5 bases). Germline lookup yields CDR1 MNHEY and CDR2 SVGAGI. This CDR3 comprises 12 residues. The V and J ends lost 2 bases and 7 bases respectively, with 8 bases between them.

The V call is TRBV7-3, the J call TRBJ1-1, with unresolved D. In germline, CDR1 is SGHTA, CDR2 FQGTGA. The V and J ends lost 8 bases and 8 bases respectively, with 12 bases between them. This CDR3 is built from 11 residues. CDR3 amino acids: CASAERREAFF. The CDR3 region has the DNA TGTGCCAGCGCGGAGAGGAGGGAAGCTTTCTTT. The complete variable domain, with remaining parts taken from reference TRBV7-3 and TRBJ1-1, reads GAGVSQTPSNKVTEKGKYVELRCDPISGHTALYWYRQSLGQGPEFLIYFQGTGAADDSGLPNDRFFAVRPEGSVSTLKIQRTERGDSAVYLCASAERREAFFGQGTRLTVV.

The chain links TRBV28 to TRBJ1-6, with D perhaps matching TRBD1 (6 bases). From germline, CDR1 is MDHEN and CDR2 SYDVKM. Trimming left V 3 bases short and J 7 bases short, with 13 bases between. CDR3 length equals 15 residues. CDR3 in DNA: TGTGCCAGCAGTTTTGGAGACAGGAAGAATTCACCCCTCCACTTT. Translated, it gives CASSFGDRKNSPLHF.

The rearrangement links TRBV3-1 (or the pseudogene TRBV3-2) to TRBJ1-6; D may be TRBD1 (5 bases). V lost 4 bases and J 7 bases, leaving 11 bases between the germline ends. The length of the CDR3 is 14 residues. Germline CDR1 reads LGHDT; CDR2 reads YNNKEL (reference sequence). The CDR3 DNA sequence: TGTGCCAGCAGCCTGGACATCGCGAATTCACCCCTCCACTTT. Protein product: CASSLDIANSPLHF.

The CDR3 loop reads CASSKISQGHEQFF. In DNA form, the CDR3 reads TGTGCCAGCAGCAAGATTTCACAGGGACATGAGCAGTTCTTC. The V gene is TRBV7-3, the J gene TRBJ2-1; perhaps TRBD1 as D (6 bases). The CDR3 sequence is 14 residues long. V gave up 5 bases and J gave up 8 bases, with 16 bases separating them. Germline V gives CDR1 SGHTA, CDR2 FQGTGA.

The chain is built from TRBV18 and TRBJ2-7; D is ambiguous. The CDR3 contains 14 residues. Germline CDR1 KGHSH, CDR2 LQKENI. Trimming left V 3 bases short and J 3 bases short, with 12 bases between. The CDR3 nucleotides are TGTGCCAGCTCACCCTCTCCGGGTGACTACGAGCAGTACTTC. Encoded protein: CASSPSPGDYEQYF. The whole variable domain, filled in from reference TRBV18 and TRBJ2-7, reads NAGVMQNPRHLVRRRGQEARLRCSPMKGHSHVYWYRQLPEEGLKFMVYLQKENIIDESGMPKERFSAEFPKEGPSILRIQQVVRGDSAAYFCASSPSPGDYEQYFGPGTRLTVT.

The rearrangement uses TRBV7-8 and TRBJ2-2; D remains unclear. Deletions cut 1 base from V and 3 bases from J, with 9 bases between. This CDR3 comprises 15 residues. Germline values: CDR1 SGHVS, CDR2 FQNEAQ. The CDR3 nucleotides read TGTGCCAGCAGCTTAGAACAGACCCACACCGGGGAGCTGTTTTTT. Its translation is CASSLEQTHTGELFF. The whole variable domain, remainder taken from reference TRBV7-8 and TRBJ2-2, is GAGVSQSPRYKVAKRGQDVALRCDPISGHVSLFWYQQALGQGPEFLTYFQNEAQLDKSGLPSDRFFAERPEGSVSTLKIQRTQQEDSAVYLCASSLEQTHTGELFFGEGSRLTVL.

This clone occurred once. The CDR3 protein is CASSVRGTSGKETQYF. The CDR3 DNA reads as TGTGCCAGCAGTGTACGTGGGACTAGCGGCAAAGAGACCCAGTACTTC. This chain joins TRBV2 and TRBJ2-5, with 11 nucleotides matching TRBD2. Trimming removed 4 bases from V and 3 bases from J; junction bases left unmatched: 7. Per germline, CDR1 SNHLY and CDR2 FYNNEI. This CDR3 is built from 16 residues.

J is TRBJ2-1 and V is TRBV18, with 7 nucleotides matching TRBD2. Germline lookup yields CDR1 KGHSH and CDR2 LQKENI. The CDR3 length is 14 residues. The V gene end was trimmed by 5 bases and the J gene end by 8 bases; junction bases not matched to a gene: 9. The CDR3 DNA sequence: TGTGCCAGCTCAACGAAGGTCCGGGGGGATGAGCAGTTCTTC. Translating it yields CASSTKVRGDEQFF.

The table lists this clone with a count of one. The chain uses TRBV10-3 and TRBJ2-1; D gene uncertain. Between the trimmed V and J ends, which lost 3 bases and 7 bases, there was a span of 13 bases. There are 14 residues in the CDR3. CDR1 and CDR2 from the germline V gene are ENHRY and SYGVKD. This CDR3 is CAISEGRSINEQFF. In DNA, the CDR3 is TGTGCCATCAGTGAAGGCAGGTCCATTAATGAGCAGTTCTTC.

The chain carries TRBV3-1 (or the pseudogene TRBV3-2) and TRBJ1-1; 8 bases are shared with TRBD1. The CDR3 is 14 residues long. The germline gives CDR1 LGHDT, CDR2 YNNKEL (reference sequence). V gave up 4 bases and J gave up 7 bases; unmatched junction bases: 8. The CDR3 loop is CASSPALDRGEAFF. The CDR3, as DNA: TGTGCCAGCAGCCCCGCACTTGACAGGGGTGAAGCTTTCTTT.

V is TRBV19 and J is TRBJ1-5, with a tentative D call TRBD1 (6 bases). The V gene's germline CDR1 is LNHDA and CDR2 SQIVND (reference sequence). Trimming stripped 7 bases from V and 1 base from J, with 17 bases between. This CDR3 is built from 16 residues. The CDR3 loop reads CASTFYRAGSNQPQHF. In DNA form, the CDR3 reads TGTGCCAGTACCTTCTACAGGGCTGGGAGCAATCAGCCCCAGCATTTT.

This sequence joins TRBV2 and TRBJ2-3; 8 bases align to TRBD1. The length of the CDR3 is 14 residues. V dropped 3 bases and J dropped 3; count of bases not matched to a gene: 2. The germline V gene has CDR1 SNHLY and CDR2 FYNNEI. DNA of the CDR3: TGTGCCAGCAGTGAGTACAGGGGGACAGATACGCAGTATTTT. It is translated as CASSEYRGTDTQYF.

The chain links TRBV5-1 to TRBJ1-6, with 9 bases lining up with TRBD1. V was clipped by 2 bases and J by 6 bases; unmatched bases: 12. Germline V gene lookup returns CDR1 SGHRS and CDR2 YFSETQ. This CDR3 is built from 18 residues. CDR3 DNA sequence: TGCGCCAGCAGCTTACCGGACAGGGGAGGATGGAGTAATTCACCCCTCCACTTT. Translated: CASSLPDRGGWSNSPLHF.

This rearrangement joins TRBV4-2 to TRBJ2-1, with 7 bases aligning to TRBD2. The V and J ends lost 1 base and 6 bases, in that order; junction bases with no gene match: 9. Germline V CDR1 and CDR2: LGHNA, YNFKEQ. The CDR3 contains 16 residues. DNA for the CDR3: TGTGCCAGCAGCCAAGGCGCCCGGGGGGTCCCCAATGAGCAGTTCTTC. This translates into CASSQGARGVPNEQFF.

The CDR3 loop is CSARGLLAQHF. CDR3 nucleotides: TGCAGTGCCCGAGGTTTACTGGCCCAGCATTTT. V and J are TRBV20-1 and TRBJ1-5; no definite D call. This CDR3 contains 11 residues. The V end was cut by 6 bases, the J end by 11 bases, with 14 bases between. Germline V gene sequence: CDR1 DFQATT, CDR2 SNEGSKA (reference sequence).

The CDR3 sequence is CASSLERGEYYPYQPQHF. CDR3 in DNA: TGTGCCAGCAGCCTGGAACGGGGGGAGTATTACCCATATCAGCCCCAGCATTTT. The chain couples TRBV14 to TRBJ1-5; D perhaps matches TRBD1 (5 bases). CDR1 SGHDN and CDR2 FVKESK come from the germline V gene. The CDR3 covers 18 residues. The V gene lost 4 bases and the J gene lost 5 bases, with 24 bases spanning the gap.

The genes are TRBV9 and TRBJ2-3; 11 nucleotides line up with TRBD2. The CDR3 loop spans 16 amino acids. The trim removed 3 bases at V and 0 bases at J, leaving 3 bases unmatched. Germline V gene sequence: CDR1 SGDLS, CDR2 YYNGEE. As DNA, the CDR3 is TGTGCCAGCAGCGGTCGACTAGCGGGGAGCACAGATACGCAGTATTTT. This sequence encodes CASSGRLAGSTDTQYF.

The J gene is TRBJ1-2, the V gene TRBV19; D unclear. Germline V gene sequence: CDR1 LNHDA, CDR2 SQIVND (reference sequence). Between the trimmed V and J ends, which lost 0 bases and 4 bases, there was a span of 15 bases. The CDR3 length is 16 residues. In DNA, the CDR3 is TGTGCCAGTAGTATAGATCACGATTTAGCCCGCTATGGCTACACCTTC. Encoded protein: CASSIDHDLARYGYTF.

This chain links TRBV7-9 with TRBJ1-5, with 9 bases aligning to TRBD1. The germline gives CDR1 SEHNR, CDR2 FQNEAQ (reference sequence). The CDR3 is 16 residues long. Trimming removed 4 bases from V and 9 bases from J; junction bases left unmatched: 13. CDR3 amino acids: CASSSGSGTGTVPQHF. In DNA, the CDR3 is TGTGCCAGCAGCTCCGGATCCGGGACAGGGACTGTGCCCCAGCATTTT.

The genes are TRBV7-9 and TRBJ1-1; TRBD1 is a possible D gene (6 bases). V was pared by 8 bases and J by 3 bases, with 16 bases between. Per the germline V gene, CDR1 is SEHNR and CDR2 is FQNEAQ (reference sequence). There are 14 residues in the CDR3. CDR3 bases: TGTGCCAGCGCCCCATTCGGGGGGCACACTGAAGCTTTCTTT. Its protein product is CASAPFGGHTEAFF. Using reference TRBV7-9 and TRBJ1-1 for the parts outside the CDR3, the full variable domain is DTGVSQNPRHKITKRGQNVTFRCDPISEHNRLYWYRQTLGQGPEFLTYFQNEAQLEKSRLLSDRFSAERPKGSFSTLEIQRTEQGDSAMYLCASAPFGGHTEAFFGQGTRLTVV.

The chain employs TRBV5-1 and TRBJ1-1; 12 nucleotides agree with TRBD1. This CDR3 region has 17 residues. The germline CDR1 and CDR2 sequences are SGHRS and YFSETQ. The V segment lost 2 bases and the J segment 3 bases; nucleotides outside the gene matches: 8. CDR3 loop: CASSFPGTGGLDTEAFF. DNA for the CDR3: TGCGCCAGCAGCTTCCCCGGGACAGGGGGCTTAGACACTGAAGCTTTCTTT.

The chain employs TRBV7-4 and TRBJ1-1; TRBD1 might be the D (6 bases). V shed 5 bases and J shed 4 bases, with 20 bases lying between them. There are 16 residues in the CDR3. Germline CDR1 SGHVT, CDR2 SQSDAQ. As DNA, the CDR3 is TGTGCCAGCAGCGCCACTCCAGGGGCTGAGTGCACTGAAGCTTTCTTT. Translated, it gives CASSATPGAECTEAFF.

The J gene is TRBJ2-4, the V gene TRBV5-8; TRBD1 is a possible D gene (6 bases). The CDR3 runs 15 residues. Germline CDR1 SGHTS, CDR2 YDEGEE. V gave up 7 bases and J gave up 2 bases, with 16 bases separating them. CDR3 protein: CASLTQGRPKNIQYF. The CDR3, as DNA: TGTGCCAGCCTCACACAGGGTCGACCCAAAAACATTCAGTACTTC.

This chain links TRBV9 with TRBJ2-2, with 9 bases aligning to TRBD2. V shed 4 bases, J shed 3 bases, and the junction held 1 base outside the gene matches. Germline V gives CDR1 SGDLS, CDR2 YYNGEE. The CDR3 extends over 14 amino acids. The CDR3 region is CASSKRGDTGELFF. As DNA, the CDR3 is TGTGCCAGCAGCAAGCGGGGGGACACCGGGGAGCTGTTTTTT.

The V call is TRBV7-9, the J call TRBJ2-7, with a tentative D call TRBD2 (7 bases). The CDR3 totals 14 residues. Germline V gene data show CDR1 as SEHNR and CDR2 as FQNEAQ (reference sequence). Deletions cut 1 base from V and 2 bases from J, with 9 bases between. CDR3 nucleotides: TGTGCCAGCAGCTTAGGAGGGGGGGCCTACGAGCAGTACTTC. It encodes CASSLGGGAYEQYF.